These T cell receptor beta chains were read from a single sample in a study of follicular helper T cells after annual influenza vaccination. The table came from immunoSEQ multiplex PCR; TCRdb's copy has only in-frame clones and leaves some out. The sample includes some 30,000 clones, roughly 80% of them seen just once. Sequenced here: CXCR5+ CD38- circulating T follicular helper cells from blood, sampled on the day of influenza vaccination. The receptors here all came from an adult who received the influenza vaccine. Each CDR3 is given with its conserved first and last residue. A D gene is named only where the DNA matches it firmly.

D gene: TRBD2; V gene: TRBV5-4; J gene: TRBJ2-1; CDR3 protein: CASRPGTSGNYEQFF
D gene: -; V gene: TRBV4-2; J gene: TRBJ2-7; CDR3 protein: CASSQDRHSSYEQYF
D gene: TRBD2; V gene: TRBV9; J gene: TRBJ2-7; CDR3 protein: CASSVVSWGGRGLAGVGRSYEQYF
D gene: -; V gene: TRBV7-2; J gene: TRBJ2-7; CDR3 protein: CASSRRSVGSEYEQYF
D gene: TRBD2; V gene: TRBV10-2; J gene: TRBJ2-1; CDR3 protein: CASSQLSGHYNEQFF
D gene: TRBD1; V gene: TRBV5-8; J gene: TRBJ1-1; CDR3 protein: CASSWTGGLREAFF
D gene: -; V gene: TRBV9; J gene: TRBJ2-7; CDR3 protein: CASSVAGGHSYEQYF
D gene: -; V gene: TRBV7-2; J gene: TRBJ2-2; CDR3 protein: CASSLNPGAGELFF
D gene: TRBD1; V gene: TRBV9; J gene: TRBJ1-2; CDR3 protein: CASSATGGPYGYTF
D gene: -; V gene: TRBV5-6; J gene: TRBJ1-2; CDR3 protein: CASSLTAGVFGYTF
D gene: -; V gene: TRBV7-2; J gene: TRBJ2-3; CDR3 protein: CASSPRTGTDTQYF
D gene: TRBD1; V gene: TRBV5-1; J gene: TRBJ1-5; CDR3 protein: CASSPGTGNQPQHF
D gene: TRBD1; V gene: TRBV5-1; J gene: TRBJ1-5; CDR3 protein: CASSLAGTVRNQPQHF
D gene: -; V gene: TRBV5-1; J gene: TRBJ1-1; CDR3 protein: CASSFLGHGGTEAFF
D gene: TRBD1; V gene: TRBV7-9; J gene: TRBJ1-2; CDR3 protein: CASSSRQGLDGYTF
D gene: -; V gene: TRBV11-1; J gene: TRBJ1-1; CDR3 protein: CASSLAGSGMGTEAFF
D gene: TRBD1; V gene: TRBV5-4; J gene: TRBJ2-2; CDR3 protein: CASSQNRGANTGELFF
D gene: TRBD1; V gene: TRBV5-1; J gene: TRBJ2-3; CDR3 protein: CASSLGDRMTDTQYF
D gene: -; V gene: TRBV2; J gene: TRBJ1-2; CDR3 protein: CASSSLQGNYGYTF
D gene: -; V gene: TRBV2; J gene: TRBJ2-1; CDR3 protein: CASKWDLNNEQFF
D gene: TRBD1; V gene: TRBV6-1; J gene: TRBJ1-2; CDR3 protein: CASSLQGDGYTF
D gene: TRBD1; V gene: TRBV6-1; J gene: TRBJ1-3; CDR3 protein: CASSRATGVGNTIYF
D gene: -; V gene: TRBV28; J gene: TRBJ2-2; CDR3 protein: CASSSQGTSNTGELFF
D gene: TRBD2; V gene: TRBV28; J gene: TRBJ2-7; CDR3 protein: CASKEGGNYEQYF
D gene: TRBD1; V gene: TRBV30; J gene: TRBJ1-5; CDR3 protein: CAWSSQDRYSPQHF
D gene: TRBD1; V gene: TRBV6-1; J gene: TRBJ2-1; CDR3 protein: CATRTGGYGQFF
D gene: -; V gene: TRBV5-1; J gene: TRBJ1-1; CDR3 protein: CASRRGMMVMNTEAFF
D gene: -; V gene: TRBV2; J gene: TRBJ1-5; CDR3 protein: CASSTLQGINQPQHF
D gene: -; V gene: TRBV6-6; J gene: TRBJ1-2; CDR3 protein: CASSSKTGPYGYTF
D gene: -; V gene: TRBV5-4; J gene: TRBJ2-6; CDR3 protein: CASSSNRASGANVLTF
D gene: -; V gene: TRBV5-4; J gene: TRBJ2-5; CDR3 protein: CASSSRGKETQYF
D gene: -; V gene: TRBV6-1; J gene: TRBJ1-3; CDR3 protein: CASNTIRVRENTIYF
D gene: TRBD1; V gene: TRBV19; J gene: TRBJ1-2; CDR3 protein: CASSRGQGRDGYTF
D gene: TRBD1; V gene: TRBV5-6; J gene: TRBJ1-5; CDR3 protein: CASSYWSRQGRNQPQHF
D gene: -; V gene: TRBV30; J gene: TRBJ2-3; CDR3 protein: CAWTLGVAQYF